This TCR beta chain originates from a study of T cells in Graves' hyperthyroidism and ophthalmopathy. If no ophthalmopathy progression occurred within 18 months, Graves' hyperthyroidism was stable. Using approximately 10 ml of fresh peripheral blood, PBMCs were prepared. The V segment lost 0 bases and the J segment 7 bases; nucleotides outside the gene matches: 11. Germline V gives CDR1 DFQATT, CDR2 SNEGSKA (reference sequence). This CDR3 is 17 amino acids long. The TCR beta CDR3 regions underwent amplification using RNA transcripts as the source. First-round RT-PCR targeting the TCR CDR3 was performed with the HTBI primer set. TCRdb independently ran MiXCR on the multiplex PCR reads; one entry per CDR3 protein. The data show roughly 200,000 distinct CDR3 sequences, about a sixth seen once.

Source material: blood. The chain uses TRBV20-1 and TRBJ2-2, with 10 bases identical to TRBD2. The TCR was taken from a man aged 35 to 55 with Graves' hyperthyroidism. CDR3 in amino acids: CSARDRRAGGRNGELFF. Here the CDR3 DNA reads TGCAGTGCTAGAGATCGTCGAGCGGGGGGGCGGAACGGGGAGCTGTTTTTT.